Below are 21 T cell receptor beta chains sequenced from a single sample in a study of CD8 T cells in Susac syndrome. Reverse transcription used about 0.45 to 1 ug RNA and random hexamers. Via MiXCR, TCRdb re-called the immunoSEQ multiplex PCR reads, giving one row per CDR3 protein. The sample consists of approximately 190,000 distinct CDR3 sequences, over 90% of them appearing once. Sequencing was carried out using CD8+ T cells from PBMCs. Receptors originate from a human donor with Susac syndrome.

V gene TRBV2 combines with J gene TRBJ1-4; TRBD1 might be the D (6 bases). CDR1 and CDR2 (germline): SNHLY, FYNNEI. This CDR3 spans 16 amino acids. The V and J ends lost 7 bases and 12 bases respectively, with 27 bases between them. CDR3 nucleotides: TGTGCCAGCACTGATACCGGGACAATCTGGGGAGGGGAACTGTTTTTT. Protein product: CASTDTGTIWGGELFF.

The CDR3 DNA reads as TGTGCCAGCACCCCTAGCTCCTACAATGAGCAGTTCTTC. Translating gives CASTPSSYNEQFF. The genes are TRBV3-1 and TRBJ2-1; no firm D call. This CDR3 spans 13 amino acids. Germline V lookup: CDR1 LGHDT, CDR2 YNNKEL (reference sequence). V gave up 7 bases and J gave up 0 bases, with 7 bases separating them.

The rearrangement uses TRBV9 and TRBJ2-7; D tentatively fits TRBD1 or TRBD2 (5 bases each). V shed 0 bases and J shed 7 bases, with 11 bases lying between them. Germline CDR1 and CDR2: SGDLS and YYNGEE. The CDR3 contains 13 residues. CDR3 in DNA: TGTGCCAGCAGCGTAGGAGGGGCCTCAGAGCAGTACTTC. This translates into CASSVGGASEQYF.

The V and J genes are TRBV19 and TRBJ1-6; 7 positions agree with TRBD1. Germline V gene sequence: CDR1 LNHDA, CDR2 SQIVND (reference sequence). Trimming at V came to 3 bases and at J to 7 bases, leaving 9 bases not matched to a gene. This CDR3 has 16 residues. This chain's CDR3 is CASSILWDSGNSPLHF. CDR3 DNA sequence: TGTGCCAGTAGTATTCTATGGGACAGTGGAAATTCACCCCTCCACTTT.

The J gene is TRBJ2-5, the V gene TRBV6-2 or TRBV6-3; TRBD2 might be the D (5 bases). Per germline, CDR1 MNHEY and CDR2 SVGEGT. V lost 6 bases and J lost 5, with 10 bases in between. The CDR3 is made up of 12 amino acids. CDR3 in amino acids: CASRGSGETQYF. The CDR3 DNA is TGTGCCAGCAGAGGGAGTGGGGAGACCCAGTACTTC.

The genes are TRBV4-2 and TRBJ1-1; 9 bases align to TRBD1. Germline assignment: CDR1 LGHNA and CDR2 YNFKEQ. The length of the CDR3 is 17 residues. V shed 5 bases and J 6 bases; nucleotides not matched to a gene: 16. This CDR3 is CASSETHSGTGISEAFF. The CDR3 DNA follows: TGTGCCAGCAGCGAAACCCACAGCGGGACAGGGATCTCTGAAGCTTTCTTT.

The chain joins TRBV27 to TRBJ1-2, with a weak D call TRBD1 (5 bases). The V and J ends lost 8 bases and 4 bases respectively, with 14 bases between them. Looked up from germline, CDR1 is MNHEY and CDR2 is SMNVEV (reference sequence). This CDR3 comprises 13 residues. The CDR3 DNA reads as TGTGCCAGCCGAGGGACTGCCGGCTATGGCTACACCTTC. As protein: CASRGTAGYGYTF.

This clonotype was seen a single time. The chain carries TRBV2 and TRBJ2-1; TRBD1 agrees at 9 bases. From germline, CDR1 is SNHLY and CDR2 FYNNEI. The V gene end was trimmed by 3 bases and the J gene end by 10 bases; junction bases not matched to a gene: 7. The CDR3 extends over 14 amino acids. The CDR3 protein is CASSDVTGGVEQFF. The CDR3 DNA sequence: TGTGCCAGCAGTGATGTGACAGGGGGGGTAGAGCAGTTCTTC.

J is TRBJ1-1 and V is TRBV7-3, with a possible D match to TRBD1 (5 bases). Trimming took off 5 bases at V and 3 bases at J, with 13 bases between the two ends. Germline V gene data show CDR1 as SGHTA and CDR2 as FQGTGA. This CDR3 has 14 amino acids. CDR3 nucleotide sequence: TGTGCCAGCAGCCCCCAGGGATGGGACACTGAAGCTTTCTTT. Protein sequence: CASSPQGWDTEAFF.

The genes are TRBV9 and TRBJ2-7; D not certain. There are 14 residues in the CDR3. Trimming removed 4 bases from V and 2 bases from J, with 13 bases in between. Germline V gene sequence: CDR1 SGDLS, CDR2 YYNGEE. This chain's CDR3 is CASSPSTVPYEQYF. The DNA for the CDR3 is TGTGCCAGCAGCCCAAGCACGGTCCCCTACGAGCAGTACTTC.

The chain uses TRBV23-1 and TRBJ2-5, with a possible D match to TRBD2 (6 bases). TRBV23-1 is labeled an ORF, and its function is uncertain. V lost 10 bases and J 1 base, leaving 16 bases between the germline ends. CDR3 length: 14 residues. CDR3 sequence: CATEAGGRQETQYF. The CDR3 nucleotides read TGCGCCACCGAAGCGGGCGGACGCCAAGAGACCCAGTACTTC.

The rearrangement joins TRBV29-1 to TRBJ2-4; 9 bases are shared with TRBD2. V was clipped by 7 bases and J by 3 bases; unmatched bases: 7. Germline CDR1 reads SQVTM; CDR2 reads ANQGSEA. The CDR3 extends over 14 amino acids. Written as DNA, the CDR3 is TGCAGCGCCATTAGCGGGAGCGGCAAAAACATTCAGTACTTC. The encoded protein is CSAISGSGKNIQYF.

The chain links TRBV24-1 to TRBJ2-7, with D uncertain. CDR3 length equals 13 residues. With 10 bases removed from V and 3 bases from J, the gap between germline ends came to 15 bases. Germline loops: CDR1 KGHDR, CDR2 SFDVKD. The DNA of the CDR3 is TGTGCCACACGACAAGAGTTTAACTACGAGCAGTACTTC. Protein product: CATRQEFNYEQYF.

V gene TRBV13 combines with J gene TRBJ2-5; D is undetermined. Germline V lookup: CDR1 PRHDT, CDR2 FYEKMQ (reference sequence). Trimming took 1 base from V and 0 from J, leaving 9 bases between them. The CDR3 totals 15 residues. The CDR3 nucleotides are TGTGCCAGCAGCTTAGACTCGGGCAACCAAGAGACCCAGTACTTC. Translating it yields CASSLDSGNQETQYF.

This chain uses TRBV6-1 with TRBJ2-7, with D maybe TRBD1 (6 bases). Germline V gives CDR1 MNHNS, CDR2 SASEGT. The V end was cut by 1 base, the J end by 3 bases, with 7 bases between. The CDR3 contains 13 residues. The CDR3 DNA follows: TGTGCCAGCAGTGAAGGACAGGACTACGAGCAGTACTTC. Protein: CASSEGQDYEQYF.

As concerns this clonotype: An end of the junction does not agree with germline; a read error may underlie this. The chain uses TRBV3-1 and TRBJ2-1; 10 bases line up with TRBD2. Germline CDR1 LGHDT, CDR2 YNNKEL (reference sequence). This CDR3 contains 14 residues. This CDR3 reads CASSQDRASGGHCF. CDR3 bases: TGTGCCAGCAGCCAAGATAGGGCTAGCGGGGGCCACTGTTTC.

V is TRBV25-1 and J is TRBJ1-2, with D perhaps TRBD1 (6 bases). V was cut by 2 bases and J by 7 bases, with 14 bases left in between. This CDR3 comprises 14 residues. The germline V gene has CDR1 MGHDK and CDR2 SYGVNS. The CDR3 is CASSEIGGLPGYTF. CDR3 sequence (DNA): TGTGCCAGCAGTGAAATAGGGGGGCTTCCTGGCTACACCTTC.

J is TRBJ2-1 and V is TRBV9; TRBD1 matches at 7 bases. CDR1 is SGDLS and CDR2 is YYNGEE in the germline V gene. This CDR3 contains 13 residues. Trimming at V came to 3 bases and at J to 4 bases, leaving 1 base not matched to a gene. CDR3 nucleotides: TGTGCCAGCAGCGGACAGGGATACAATGAGCAGTTCTTC. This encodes CASSGQGYNEQFF.

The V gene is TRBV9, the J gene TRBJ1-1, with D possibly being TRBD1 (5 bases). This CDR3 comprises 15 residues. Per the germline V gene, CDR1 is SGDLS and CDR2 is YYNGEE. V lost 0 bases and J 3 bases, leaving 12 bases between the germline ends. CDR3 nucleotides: TGTGCCAGCAGCGTAGTAGGGGTTCCAGACACTGAAGCTTTCTTT. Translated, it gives CASSVVGVPDTEAFF.

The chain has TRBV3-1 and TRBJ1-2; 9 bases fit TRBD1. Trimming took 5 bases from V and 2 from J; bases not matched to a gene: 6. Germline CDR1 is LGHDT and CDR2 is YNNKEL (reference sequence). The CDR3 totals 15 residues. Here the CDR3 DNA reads TGTGCCAGCAGCGCACAGGGGGCGCGGAACTATGGCTACACCTTC. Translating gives CASSAQGARNYGYTF.

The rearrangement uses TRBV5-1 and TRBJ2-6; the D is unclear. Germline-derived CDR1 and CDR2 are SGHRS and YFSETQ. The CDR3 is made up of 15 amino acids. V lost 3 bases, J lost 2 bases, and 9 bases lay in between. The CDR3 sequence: CASSSAGTGANVLTF. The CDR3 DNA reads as TGCGCCAGCAGCTCTGCAGGCACTGGGGCCAACGTCCTGACTTTC.